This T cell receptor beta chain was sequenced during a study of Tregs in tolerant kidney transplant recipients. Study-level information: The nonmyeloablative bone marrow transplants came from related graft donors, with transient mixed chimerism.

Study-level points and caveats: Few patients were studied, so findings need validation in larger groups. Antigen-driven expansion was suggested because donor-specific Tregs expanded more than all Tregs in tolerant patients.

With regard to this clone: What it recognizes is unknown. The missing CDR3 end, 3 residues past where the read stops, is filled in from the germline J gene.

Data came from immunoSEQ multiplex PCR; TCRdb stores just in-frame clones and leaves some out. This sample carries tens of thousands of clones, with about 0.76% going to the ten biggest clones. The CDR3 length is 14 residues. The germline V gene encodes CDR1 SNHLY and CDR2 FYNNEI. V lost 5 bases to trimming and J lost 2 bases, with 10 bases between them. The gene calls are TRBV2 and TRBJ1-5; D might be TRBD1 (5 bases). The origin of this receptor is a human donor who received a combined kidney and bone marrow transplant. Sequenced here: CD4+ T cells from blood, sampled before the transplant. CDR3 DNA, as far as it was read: TGTGCCAGCAGTCAGGGACTTGGCAATCAGCCC. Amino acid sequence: CASSQGLGNQP. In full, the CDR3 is CASSQGLGNQPQHF.